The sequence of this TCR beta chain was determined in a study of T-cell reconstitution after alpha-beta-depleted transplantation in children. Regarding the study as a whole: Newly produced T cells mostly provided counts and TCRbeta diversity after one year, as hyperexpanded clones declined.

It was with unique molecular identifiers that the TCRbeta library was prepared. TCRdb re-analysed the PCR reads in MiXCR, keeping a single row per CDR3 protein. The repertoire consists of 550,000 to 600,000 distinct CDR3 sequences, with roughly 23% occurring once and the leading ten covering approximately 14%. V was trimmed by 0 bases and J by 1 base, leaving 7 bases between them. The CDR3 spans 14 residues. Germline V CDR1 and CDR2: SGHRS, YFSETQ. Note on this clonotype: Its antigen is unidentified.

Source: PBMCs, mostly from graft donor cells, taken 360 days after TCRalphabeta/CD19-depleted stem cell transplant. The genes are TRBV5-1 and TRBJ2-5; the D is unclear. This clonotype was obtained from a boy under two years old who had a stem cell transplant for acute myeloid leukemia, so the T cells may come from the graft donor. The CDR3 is CASSLVRFQETQYF. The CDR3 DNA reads TGCGCCAGCAGCTTGGTGCGGTTCCAAGAGACCCAGTACTTC. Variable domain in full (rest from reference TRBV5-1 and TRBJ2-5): KAGVTQTPRYLIKTRGQQVTLSCSPISGHRSVSWYQQTPGQGLQFLFEYFSETQRNKGNFPGRFSGRQFSNSRSEMNVSTLELGDSALYLCASSLVRFQETQYFGPGTRLLVL.